The clone carrying this TCR beta chain was counted ten times or more. Library construction for TCR beta used iRepertoire HTBI primers and Arm-PCR of CDR3 regions. TCRdb itself ran the multiplex PCR reads through MiXCR, one entry per CDR3 protein. Seen here are about 460,000 distinct CDR3 sequences, 11% to 15% observed once, and the top ten hold around a sixth. This sample was included in a study of regulatory T cells in long-lasting Graves disease. Stated time point: newly diagnosed GD, antithyroid drugs for less than 3 months. The TCR library was made from RNA extracted from PBMCs. Germline V gene data show CDR1 as MNHNS and CDR2 as SASEGT. J was trimmed by 0 bases and V by 4 bases; bases with no gene match: 4. The CDR3 sequence is 17 residues long. These data also featured in a second study, about T cells in Graves' hyperthyroidism and ophthalmopathy. That paper notes: Absence of ophthalmopathy progression within 18 months defined stable Graves' hyperthyroidism.

The chain links TRBV6-1 to TRBJ2-7; 15 nucleotides match TRBD2. The receptor comes from a woman between 45 and 65 years old with Graves disease. Sequencing used peripheral blood mononuclear cells (PBMCs), obtained at new diagnosis, from a patient treated with antithyroid drugs. The CDR3 DNA reads TGTGCCAGCAGTGGGACTAGCGGGAGGGCCCACTCCTACGAGCAGTACTTC. Its protein is CASSGTSGRAHSYEQYF.